This is a list of T cell receptor beta chains from one sample in a study of T cells after yellow fever vaccination. One entry per CDR3 protein, called by TCRdb with MiXCR from the 5' RACE reads. The data hold tens of thousands of distinct CDR3 sequences, with 4.5% observed a single time. Sequenced material: PBMCs, either bulk or a sorted T-cell subset (CD4+, CD8+, memory, or dextramer-sorted; not recorded which), taken on the day of the yellow fever booster vaccination. The receptor source for this set is a man between 18 and 29 years old who received the YFV17D yellow fever vaccine. The CDR3 runs from the conserved cysteine through the conserved F or W. Each record gives: D gene, J gene, V gene, clone size, CDR3 protein, CDR3 DNA. A D gene is named only where the DNA matches it firmly. Part of the rows lack a size; the others show once, few, many or a class for expanded clones.

D gene: NA; J gene: TRBJ2-5; V gene: TRBV29-1; clone size: many; CDR3 protein: CSVVPDIQETQYF; CDR3 DNA: TGCAGCGTTGTGCCAGATATACAAGAGACCCAGTACTTC
D gene: NA; J gene: TRBJ1-1; V gene: TRBV20-1; clone size: NA; CDR3 protein: CSAREPQGSRTEAFF; CDR3 DNA: TGCAGTGCTAGAGAACCACAGGGTTCGCGTACTGAAGCTTTCTTT
D gene: NA; J gene: TRBJ1-2; V gene: TRBV12-3/TRBV12-4; clone size: once; CDR3 protein: CASSFVSLTGYTF; CDR3 DNA: TGTGCCAGCAGTTTCGTCAGTCTCACTGGCTACACCTTC
D gene: NA; J gene: TRBJ1-2; V gene: TRBV12-3/TRBV12-4; clone size: few; CDR3 protein: CASSLYGLRGSVYGYTF; CDR3 DNA: TGTGCCAGCAGTTTATATGGGTTGAGGGGAAGCGTCTATGGCTACACCTTC
D gene: NA; J gene: TRBJ2-3; V gene: TRBV7-2; clone size: many; CDR3 protein: CASSQTGTTDTQYF; CDR3 DNA: TGTGCCAGCAGCCAGACGGGGACCACAGATACGCAGTATTTT
D gene: NA; J gene: TRBJ1-6; V gene: TRBV10-3; clone size: many; CDR3 protein: CAISVSRANRNSPLHF; CDR3 DNA: TGTGCCATCAGTGTATCCCGGGCCAATAGAAATTCACCCCTCCACTTT
D gene: TRBD2; J gene: TRBJ2-1; V gene: TRBV24-1; clone size: few; CDR3 protein: CATSDTGTSGVEQFF; CDR3 DNA: TGTGCCACCAGTGACACCGGGACTAGCGGGGTCGAGCAGTTCTTC
D gene: NA; J gene: TRBJ1-5; V gene: TRBV7-9; clone size: many; CDR3 protein: CASSLSDTNQPQHF; CDR3 DNA: TGTGCCAGCAGCTTATCAGATACCAATCAGCCCCAGCATTTT
D gene: NA; J gene: TRBJ2-7; V gene: TRBV18; clone size: many; CDR3 protein: CASSPTESYEQYF; CDR3 DNA: TGTGCCAGCTCACCAACGGAGAGCTACGAGCAGTACTTC
D gene: NA; J gene: TRBJ2-3; V gene: TRBV19; clone size: many; CDR3 protein: CARTSTDTQYF; CDR3 DNA: TGTGCCAGGACTAGCACAGATACGCAGTATTTT
D gene: NA; J gene: TRBJ1-1; V gene: TRBV20-1; clone size: medium-sized; CDR3 protein: CSAARNTEAFF; CDR3 DNA: TGCAGTGCCGCACGGAACACTGAAGCTTTCTTT
D gene: TRBD1; J gene: TRBJ2-7; V gene: TRBV7-6; clone size: NA; CDR3 protein: CASSLRQGSNEQYF; CDR3 DNA: TGTGCCAGCAGCTTAAGACAGGGAAGCAACGAGCAGTACTTC
D gene: NA; J gene: TRBJ2-1; V gene: TRBV6-5; clone size: many; CDR3 protein: CASSYGPIGQGLLYEQFF; CDR3 DNA: TGTGCCAGCAGTTACGGACCCATAGGGCAGGGATTGCTGTATGAGCAGTTCTTC
D gene: NA; J gene: TRBJ2-1; V gene: TRBV20-1; clone size: many; CDR3 protein: CSARDSAGPYNEQFF; CDR3 DNA: TGCAGTGCTAGAGATTCGGCGGGGCCCTACAATGAGCAGTTCTTC
D gene: TRBD1; J gene: TRBJ1-5; V gene: TRBV2; clone size: few; CDR3 protein: CASRDSNQPQHF; CDR3 DNA: TGTGCCAGCCGGGACAGTAATCAGCCCCAGCATTTT
D gene: NA; J gene: TRBJ1-2; V gene: TRBV6-5; clone size: many; CDR3 protein: CASSPRPGTNYGYTF; CDR3 DNA: TGTGCCAGCAGTCCGCGCCCGGGTACTAACTATGGCTACACCTTC
D gene: NA; J gene: TRBJ2-1; V gene: TRBV7-3; clone size: many; CDR3 protein: CASSLSPLGFSGNEQFF; CDR3 DNA: TGTGCCAGCAGCCTGTCCCCATTGGGCTTCTCGGGGAATGAGCAGTTCTTC
D gene: TRBD1; J gene: TRBJ2-5; V gene: TRBV10-3; clone size: many; CDR3 protein: CAISESDGQGETQYF; CDR3 DNA: TGTGCCATCAGTGAGTCCGACGGACAGGGAGAGACCCAGTACTTC
D gene: TRBD2; J gene: TRBJ2-5; V gene: TRBV4-1; clone size: many; CDR3 protein: CASSQLTSGEETQYF; CDR3 DNA: TGCGCCAGCAGCCAACTGACTAGCGGGGAAGAGACCCAGTACTTC
D gene: TRBD2; J gene: TRBJ2-5; V gene: TRBV5-4; clone size: few; CDR3 protein: CASSWGLTSGGKETQYF; CDR3 DNA: TGTGCCAGCAGCTGGGGACTGACTAGCGGGGGGAAAGAGACCCAGTACTTC
D gene: NA; J gene: TRBJ1-6; V gene: TRBV20-1; clone size: few; CDR3 protein: CSARDGLGVYSPLHF; CDR3 DNA: TGCAGTGCTAGAGATGGACTGGGGGTATATTCACCCCTCCACTTT
D gene: NA; J gene: TRBJ1-1; V gene: TRBV3-1; clone size: NA; CDR3 protein: CASSPDSPAFF; CDR3 DNA: TGTGCCAGCAGCCCAGACTCTCCCGCTTTCTTT
D gene: NA; J gene: TRBJ1-1; V gene: TRBV5-1; clone size: many; CDR3 protein: CASSLAVGTEAFF; CDR3 DNA: TGCGCCAGCAGCTTGGCGGTTGGCACTGAAGCTTTCTTT
D gene: NA; J gene: TRBJ1-1; V gene: TRBV6-2/TRBV6-3; clone size: many; CDR3 protein: CASRNRDPEAFF; CDR3 DNA: TGTGCCAGCAGAAACAGGGATCCTGAAGCTTTCTTT
D gene: NA; J gene: TRBJ2-3; V gene: TRBV20-1; clone size: many; CDR3 protein: CSARGVRATDTQYF; CDR3 DNA: TGCAGTGCTAGAGGTGTAAGGGCCACAGATACGCAGTATTTT
D gene: NA; J gene: TRBJ1-1; V gene: TRBV4-3; clone size: few; CDR3 protein: CASSQEVGGGTEAFF; CDR3 DNA: TGCGCCAGCAGCCAAGAAGTGGGGGGGGGCACTGAAGCTTTCTTT
D gene: NA; J gene: TRBJ2-1; V gene: TRBV12-3/TRBV12-4; clone size: many; CDR3 protein: CASSLAGNSYNEQFF; CDR3 DNA: TGTGCCAGCAGTTTAGCGGGCAACTCCTACAATGAGCAGTTCTTC
D gene: NA; J gene: TRBJ2-4; V gene: TRBV6-2/TRBV6-3; clone size: many; CDR3 protein: CASSPDPSAKNIQYF; CDR3 DNA: TGTGCCAGCAGCCCTGACCCCTCAGCCAAAAACATTCAGTACTTC
D gene: TRBD1; J gene: TRBJ1-1; V gene: TRBV20-1; clone size: many; CDR3 protein: CSAREGGAYTEAFF; CDR3 DNA: TGCAGTGCTAGGGAAGGGGGCGCGTACACTGAAGCTTTCTTT
D gene: NA; J gene: TRBJ2-7; V gene: TRBV19; clone size: many; CDR3 protein: CASSARPVHYEQYF; CDR3 DNA: TGTGCCAGTAGTGCTCGCCCGGTGCACTACGAGCAGTACTTC
D gene: TRBD1; J gene: TRBJ1-6; V gene: TRBV12-3/TRBV12-4; clone size: many; CDR3 protein: CASNLWDRDNSPLHF; CDR3 DNA: TGTGCCAGCAACCTCTGGGACAGGGACAATTCACCCCTCCACTTT
D gene: TRBD1; J gene: TRBJ2-3; V gene: TRBV4-1; clone size: NA; CDR3 protein: CASSFRDSIYSTDTQYF; CDR3 DNA: TGCGCCAGCAGCTTCCGGGACAGCATTTACAGCACAGATACGCAGTATTTT
D gene: NA; J gene: TRBJ2-5; V gene: TRBV7-2; clone size: many; CDR3 protein: CASSLGSSGWGTETQYF; CDR3 DNA: TGTGCCAGCAGCTTAGGCTCGTCGGGGTGGGGCACAGAGACCCAGTACTTC
D gene: NA; J gene: TRBJ2-5; V gene: TRBV2; clone size: many; CDR3 protein: CASRKDQETQYF; CDR3 DNA: TGTGCCAGCAGGAAAGATCAAGAGACCCAGTACTTC
D gene: NA; J gene: TRBJ2-6; V gene: TRBV20-1; clone size: many; CDR3 protein: CSADSSGANVLTF; CDR3 DNA: TGCAGTGCTGACAGCTCTGGGGCCAACGTCCTGACTTTC
D gene: TRBD1; J gene: TRBJ2-2; V gene: TRBV7-2; clone size: many; CDR3 protein: CASSSRTGRAGELFF; CDR3 DNA: TGTGCCAGCAGCTCCAGGACAGGGAGAGCTGGGGAGCTGTTTTTT